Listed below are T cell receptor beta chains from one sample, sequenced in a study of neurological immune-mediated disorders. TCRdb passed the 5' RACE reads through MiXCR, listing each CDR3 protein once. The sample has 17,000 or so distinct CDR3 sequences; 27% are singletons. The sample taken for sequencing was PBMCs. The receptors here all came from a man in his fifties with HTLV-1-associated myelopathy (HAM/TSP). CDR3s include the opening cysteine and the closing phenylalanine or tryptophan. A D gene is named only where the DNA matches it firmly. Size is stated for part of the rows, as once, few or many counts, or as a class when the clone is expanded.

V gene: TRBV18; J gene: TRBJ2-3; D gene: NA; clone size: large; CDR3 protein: CASSPPRKSTDTQYF; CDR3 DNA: TGTGCCAGCTCACCCCCCCGGAAGAGCACAGATACGCAGTATTTT
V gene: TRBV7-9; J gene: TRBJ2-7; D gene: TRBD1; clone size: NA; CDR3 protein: CASSYLRGNEQYF; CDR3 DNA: TGTGCCAGCAGCTACCTCAGGGGGAACGAGCAGTACTTC
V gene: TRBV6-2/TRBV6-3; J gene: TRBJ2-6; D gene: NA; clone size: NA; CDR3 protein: CANSYRRTGANVLTF; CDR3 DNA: TGTGCCAACAGTTACCGTAGAACTGGGGCCAACGTCCTGACTTTC
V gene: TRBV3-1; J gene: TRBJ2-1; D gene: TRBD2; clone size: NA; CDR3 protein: CASSQETSGADEQFF; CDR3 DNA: TGTGCCAGCAGCCAAGAAACTAGCGGGGCGGATGAGCAGTTCTTC
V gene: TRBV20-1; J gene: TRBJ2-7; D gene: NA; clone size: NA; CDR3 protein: CSASTPYEQYF; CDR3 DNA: TGCAGTGCTTCAACACCCTACGAGCAGTACTTC
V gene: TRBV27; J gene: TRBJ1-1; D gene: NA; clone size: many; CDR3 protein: CASSLSLAGIAEAFF; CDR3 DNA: TGTGCCAGCAGTTTATCCCTGGCGGGGATCGCTGAAGCTTTCTTT
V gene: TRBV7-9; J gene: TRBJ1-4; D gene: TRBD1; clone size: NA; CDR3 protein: CASSPEPGQGTLSNEKLFF; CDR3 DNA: TGTGCCAGCAGCCCAGAACCGGGACAGGGCACGCTGTCTAATGAAAAACTGTTTTTT
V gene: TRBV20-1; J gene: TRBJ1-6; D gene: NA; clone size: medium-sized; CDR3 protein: CSARPRGSSPLHF; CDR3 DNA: TGCAGTGCTAGACCCAGGGGTAGTTCACCCCTCCACTTT
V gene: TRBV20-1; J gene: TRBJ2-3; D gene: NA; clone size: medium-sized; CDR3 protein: CSAREAGRGTDTQYF; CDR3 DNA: TGCAGTGCTAGGGAAGCGGGGAGGGGGACAGATACGCAGTATTTT
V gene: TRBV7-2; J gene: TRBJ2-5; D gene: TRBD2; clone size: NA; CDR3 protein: CASSLGLAGEETQYF; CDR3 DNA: TGTGCCAGCAGCTTGGGGCTAGCGGGAGAGGAGACCCAGTACTTC
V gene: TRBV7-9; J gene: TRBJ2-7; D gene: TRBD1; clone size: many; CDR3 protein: CASSLIPGQGGYEQYF; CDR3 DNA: TGTGCCAGCAGCTTAATACCTGGACAGGGGGGGTACGAGCAGTACTTC
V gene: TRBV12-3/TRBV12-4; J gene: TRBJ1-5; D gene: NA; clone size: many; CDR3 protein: CASSFSENQPQHF; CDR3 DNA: TGTGCCAGCAGTTTTAGCGAAAATCAGCCCCAGCATTTT
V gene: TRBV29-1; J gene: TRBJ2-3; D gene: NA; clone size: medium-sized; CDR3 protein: CSVLRQKTTQYF; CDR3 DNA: TGCAGCGTCCTCCGGCAGAAAACTACGCAGTATTTT
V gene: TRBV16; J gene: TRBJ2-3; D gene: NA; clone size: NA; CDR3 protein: CASSHPRTGTDTQYF; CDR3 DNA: TGTGCCAGCAGCCATCCCCGGACTGGCACAGATACGCAGTATTTT
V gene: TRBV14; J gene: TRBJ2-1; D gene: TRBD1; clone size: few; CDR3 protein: CASSLRRGDSSYNEQFF; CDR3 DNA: TGTGCCAGCAGCCTCCGCCGAGGGGACAGCTCCTACAATGAGCAGTTCTTC
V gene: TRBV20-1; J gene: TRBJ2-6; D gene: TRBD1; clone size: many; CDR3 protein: CSASSPWGTGPAGANVLTF; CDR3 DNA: TGCAGTGCTAGTTCCCCGTGGGGGACAGGGCCAGCTGGGGCCAACGTCCTGACTTTC
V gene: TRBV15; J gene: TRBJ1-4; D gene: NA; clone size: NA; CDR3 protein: CATSAAEEFVPFF; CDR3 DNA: TGTGCCACCAGCGCGGCGGAGGAGTTCGTACCGTTTTTT
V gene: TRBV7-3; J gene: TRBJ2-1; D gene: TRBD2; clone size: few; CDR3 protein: CASSSSGGPYNEQFF; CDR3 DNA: TGTGCCAGCAGTTCTAGCGGGGGGCCGTACAATGAGCAGTTCTTC
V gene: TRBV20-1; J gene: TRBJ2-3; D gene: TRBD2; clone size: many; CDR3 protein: CGFKTSGRPDTQYF; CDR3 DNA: TGCGGGTTTAAGACTAGCGGGAGGCCAGATACGCAGTATTTT
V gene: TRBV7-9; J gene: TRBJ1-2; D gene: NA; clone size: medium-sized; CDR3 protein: CASSLSLGDSYGYTF; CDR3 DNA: TGTGCCAGCAGCTTAAGCCTAGGGGATTCCTATGGCTACACCTTC
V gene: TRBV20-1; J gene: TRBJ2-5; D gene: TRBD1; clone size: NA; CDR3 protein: CSAKQGGETQYF; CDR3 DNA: TGCAGTGCTAAACAGGGGGGAGAGACCCAGTACTTC
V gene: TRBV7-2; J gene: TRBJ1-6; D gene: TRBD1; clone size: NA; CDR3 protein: CASSFWKRKGAVHNSPLHF; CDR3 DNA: TGTGCCAGCAGCTTCTGGAAGAGGAAGGGGGCAGTTCATAATTCACCCCTCCACTTT
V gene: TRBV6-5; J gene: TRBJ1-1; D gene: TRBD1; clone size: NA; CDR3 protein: CASSYQTGEAFF; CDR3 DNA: TGTGCCAGCAGTTACCAGACAGGGGAAGCTTTCTTT
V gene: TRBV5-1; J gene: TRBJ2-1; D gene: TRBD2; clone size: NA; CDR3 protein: CASSIGGDEQFF; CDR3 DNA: TGCGCCAGCAGCATCGGGGGGGATGAGCAGTTCTTC
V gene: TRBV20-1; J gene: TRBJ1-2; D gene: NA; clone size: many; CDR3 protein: CSARDRAGINYGYTF; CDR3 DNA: TGCAGTGCTAGAGATCGGGCAGGAATTAACTATGGCTACACCTTC
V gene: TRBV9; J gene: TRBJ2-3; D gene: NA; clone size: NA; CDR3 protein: CASSVAEPDTQYF; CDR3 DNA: TGTGCCAGCAGCGTAGCTGAGCCAGATACGCAGTATTTT
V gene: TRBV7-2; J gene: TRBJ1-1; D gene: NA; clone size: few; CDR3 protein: CASSRRVPASTEAFF; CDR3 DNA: TGTGCCAGCAGCCGACGGGTCCCAGCCTCCACTGAAGCTTTCTTT
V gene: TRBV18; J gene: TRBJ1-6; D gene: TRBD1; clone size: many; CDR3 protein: CASPRDRENSPLHF; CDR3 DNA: TGTGCCAGCCCACGGGACAGGGAAAATTCACCCCTCCACTTT
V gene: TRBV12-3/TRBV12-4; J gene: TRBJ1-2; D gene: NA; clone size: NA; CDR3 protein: CASSSLGLYYGYTF; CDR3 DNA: TGTGCCAGCAGTTCTCTGGGACTCTACTATGGCTACACCTTC
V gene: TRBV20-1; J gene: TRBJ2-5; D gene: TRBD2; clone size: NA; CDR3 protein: CSAAGVRETQYF; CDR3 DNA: TGCAGTGCTGCGGGGGTCCGGGAGACCCAGTACTTC
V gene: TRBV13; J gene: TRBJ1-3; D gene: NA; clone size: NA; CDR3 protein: CASSAGGGGNTIYF; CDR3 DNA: TGTGCCAGCAGCGCCGGGGGGGGCGGAAACACCATATATTTT
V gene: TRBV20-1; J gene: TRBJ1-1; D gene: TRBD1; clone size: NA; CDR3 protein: CSAIRDRGGTEAFF; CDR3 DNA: TGCAGTGCTATCCGGGACAGGGGAGGCACTGAAGCTTTCTTT
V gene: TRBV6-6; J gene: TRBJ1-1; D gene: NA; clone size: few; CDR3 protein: CASSQVPQGNTEAFF; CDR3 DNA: TGTGCCAGCAGTCAAGTACCGCAGGGAAACACTGAAGCTTTCTTT
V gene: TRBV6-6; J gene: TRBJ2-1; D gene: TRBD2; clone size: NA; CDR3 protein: CASSFSGGPNEQFF; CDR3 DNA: TGTGCCAGCAGTTTTAGCGGGGGGCCCAATGAGCAGTTCTTC
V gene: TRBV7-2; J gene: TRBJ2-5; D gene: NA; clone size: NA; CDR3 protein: CASSNRQAFQETQYF; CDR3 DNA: TGTGCCAGCAGCAACAGACAGGCCTTCCAAGAGACCCAGTACTTC
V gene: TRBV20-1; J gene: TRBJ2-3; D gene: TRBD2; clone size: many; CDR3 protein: CSARVGLAGNVLSTDTQYF; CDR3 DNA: TGCAGTGCTAGAGTAGGACTAGCGGGGAACGTGCTTAGCACAGATACGCAGTATTTT
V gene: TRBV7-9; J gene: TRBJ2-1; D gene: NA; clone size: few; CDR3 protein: CASRYNVGHEQFF; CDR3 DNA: TGTGCCAGCAGATACAACGTCGGCCATGAGCAGTTCTTC
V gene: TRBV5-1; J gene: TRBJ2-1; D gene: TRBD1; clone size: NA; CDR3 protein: CASSLAGGRNNEQFF; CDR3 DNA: TGCGCCAGCAGCTTGGCAGGGGGCAGGAACAATGAGCAGTTCTTC
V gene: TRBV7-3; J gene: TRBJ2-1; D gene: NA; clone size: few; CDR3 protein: CASSSVDNYNEQFF; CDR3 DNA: TGTGCCAGCAGCTCCGTCGACAATTACAATGAGCAGTTCTTC
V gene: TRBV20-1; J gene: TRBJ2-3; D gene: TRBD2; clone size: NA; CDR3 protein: CSAQTSGSQYF; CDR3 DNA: TGCAGTGCCCAGACTAGCGGTTCGCAGTATTTT
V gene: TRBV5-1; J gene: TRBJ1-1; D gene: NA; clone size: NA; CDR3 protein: CASGGGGGTEAFF; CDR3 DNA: TGCGCCAGCGGGGGTGGAGGTGGCACTGAAGCTTTCTTT
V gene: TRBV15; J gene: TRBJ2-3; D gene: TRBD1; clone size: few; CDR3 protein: CAISRGLSTDTQYF; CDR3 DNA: TGTGCCATCAGCAGGGGGCTAAGCACAGATACGCAGTATTTT
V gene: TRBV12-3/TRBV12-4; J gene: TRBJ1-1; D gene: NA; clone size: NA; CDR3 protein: CASSRTVNTEAFF; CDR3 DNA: TGTGCCAGCAGTAGGACAGTGAACACTGAAGCTTTCTTT
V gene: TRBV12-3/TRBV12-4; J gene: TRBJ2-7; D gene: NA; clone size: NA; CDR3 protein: CASRGDTTYEQYF; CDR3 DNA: TGTGCCAGCAGGGGGGACACAACCTACGAGCAGTACTTC
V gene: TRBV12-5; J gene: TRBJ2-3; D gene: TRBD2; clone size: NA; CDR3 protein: CASGLMSGGITDTQYF; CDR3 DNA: TGTGCTAGTGGTTTGATGAGCGGGGGAATCACAGATACGCAGTATTTT
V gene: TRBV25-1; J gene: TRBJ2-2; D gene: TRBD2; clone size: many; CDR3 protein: CASRPSGANTGELFF; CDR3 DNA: TGTGCCAGCAGGCCTAGCGGGGCGAACACCGGGGAGCTGTTTTTT
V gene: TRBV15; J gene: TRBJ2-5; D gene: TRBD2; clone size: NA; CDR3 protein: CATKVSGGVEETQYF; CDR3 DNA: TGTGCCACCAAAGTATCGGGGGGGGTCGAAGAGACCCAGTACTTC
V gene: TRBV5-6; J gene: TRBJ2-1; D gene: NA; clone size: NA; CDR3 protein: CASSQVGLLDNEQFF; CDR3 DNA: TGTGCCAGCAGTCAGGTCGGCCTTTTGGACAATGAGCAGTTCTTC
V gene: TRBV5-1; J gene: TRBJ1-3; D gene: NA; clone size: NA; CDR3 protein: CASSLEDGNTIYF; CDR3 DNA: TGCGCCAGCAGCTTGGAAGATGGAAACACCATATATTTT
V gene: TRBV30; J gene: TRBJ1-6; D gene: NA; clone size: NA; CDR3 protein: CAWWGKFYNSPLHF; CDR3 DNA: TGTGCCTGGTGGGGGAAGTTCTATAATTCACCCCTCCACTTT